This T cell receptor beta chain emerged from a study of vaccination effects on CD4 cells after COVID-19. The wider study: All study participants received two doses of BNT162b2 or mRNA-1273 vaccine.

After roughly 10 days in culture, the CD4+ T cells were isolated. Trimming took off 2 bases at V and 4 bases at J, with 8 bases between the two ends. Germline loops: CDR1 MNHEY, CDR2 SVGAGI. This CDR3 is 13 amino acids long. Details on this clone: Antigen: not known.

Libraries were prepared by immunoSEQ multiplex PCR; TCRdb keeps only in-frame clonotypes and omits some of them. Among approximately 50,000 clones listed, about 75% were seen once. Broader study findings: Late in the post-vaccination period, infection-induced and vaccine-induced clones underwent marked clonal contraction.

The TCR originated in a human donor who had a prior SARS-CoV-2 infection. The chain uses TRBV6-5 and TRBJ1-1; D is uncertain. Sequencing used CD4+ T cells from PBMCs cultured without peptide, obtained before COVID-19 vaccination. This CDR3 reads CASSYRGGTEAFF. CDR3 DNA sequence: TGTGCCAGCAGTTACCGGGGTGGCACTGAAGCTTTCTTT.